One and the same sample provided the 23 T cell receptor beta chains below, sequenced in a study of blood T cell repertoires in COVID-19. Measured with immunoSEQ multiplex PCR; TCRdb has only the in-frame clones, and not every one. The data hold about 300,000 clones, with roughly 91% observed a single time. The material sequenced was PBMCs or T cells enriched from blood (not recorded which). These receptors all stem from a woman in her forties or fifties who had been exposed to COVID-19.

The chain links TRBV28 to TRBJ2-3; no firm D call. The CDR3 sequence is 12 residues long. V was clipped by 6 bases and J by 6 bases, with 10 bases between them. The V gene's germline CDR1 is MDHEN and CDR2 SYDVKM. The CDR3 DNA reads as TGTGCCAGCAGGGCTAGGCTGGATACGCAGTATTTT. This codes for CASRARLDTQYF.

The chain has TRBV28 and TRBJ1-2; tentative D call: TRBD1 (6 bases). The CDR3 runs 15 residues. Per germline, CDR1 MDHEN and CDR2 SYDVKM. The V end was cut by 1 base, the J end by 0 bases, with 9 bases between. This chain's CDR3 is CASSLSYRANYGYTF. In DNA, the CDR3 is TGTGCCAGCAGTTTATCATACAGGGCTAACTATGGCTACACCTTC.

CDR3 residues: CASSPGTGLSGNTIYF. Here the CDR3 DNA reads TGTGCCAGCAGCCCAGGGACAGGCCTCTCTGGAAACACCATATATTTT. The V call is TRBV3-1 (or the pseudogene TRBV3-2), the J call TRBJ1-3; the match to TRBD1 covers 8 bases. V was clipped by 4 bases and J by 0 bases; unmatched bases: 5. In germline, CDR1 is LGHDT, CDR2 YNNKEL (reference sequence). The CDR3 loop spans 16 amino acids.

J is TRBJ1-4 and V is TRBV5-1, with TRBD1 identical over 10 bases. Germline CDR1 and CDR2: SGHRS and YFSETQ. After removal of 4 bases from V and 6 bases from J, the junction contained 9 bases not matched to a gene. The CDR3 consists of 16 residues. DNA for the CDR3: TGCGCCAGCAGCCTCCATGGACAGGGGGGCGATGAAAAACTGTTTTTT. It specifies CASSLHGQGGDEKLFF.

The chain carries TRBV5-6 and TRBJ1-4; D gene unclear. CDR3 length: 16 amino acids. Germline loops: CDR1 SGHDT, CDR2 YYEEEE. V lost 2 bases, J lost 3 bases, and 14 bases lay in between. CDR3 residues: CASSFGGLDANEKLFF. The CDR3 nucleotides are TGTGCCAGCAGCTTTGGAGGGCTGGATGCTAATGAAAAACTGTTTTTT.

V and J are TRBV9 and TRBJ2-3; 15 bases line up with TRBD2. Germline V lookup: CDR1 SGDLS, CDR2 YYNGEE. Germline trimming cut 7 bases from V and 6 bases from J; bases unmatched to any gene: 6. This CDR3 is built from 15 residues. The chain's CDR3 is CASQGLAGGFDTQYF. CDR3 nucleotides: TGTGCCAGCCAGGGACTAGCGGGGGGCTTCGATACGCAGTATTTT.

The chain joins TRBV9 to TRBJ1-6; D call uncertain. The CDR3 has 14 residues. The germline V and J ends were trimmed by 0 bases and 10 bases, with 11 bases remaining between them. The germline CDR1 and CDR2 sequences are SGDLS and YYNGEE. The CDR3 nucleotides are TGTGCCAGCAGCGTAGCTACCCTCAGGTCACCCCTCCACTTT. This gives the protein CASSVATLRSPLHF.

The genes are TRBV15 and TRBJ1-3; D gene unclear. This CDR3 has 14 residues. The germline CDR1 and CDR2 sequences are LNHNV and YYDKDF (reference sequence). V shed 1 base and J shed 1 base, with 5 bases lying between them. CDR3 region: CATSRGGSGNTIYF. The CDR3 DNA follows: TGTGCCACCAGCAGAGGCGGGTCTGGAAACACCATATATTTT.

The CDR3 DNA sequence: TGTGCCATCTCACAGGGGGTGGCCACTGAAGCTTTCTTT. Translating it yields CAISQGVATEAFF. The chain combines TRBV28 with TRBJ1-1; 8 nucleotides match TRBD1. V gave up 10 bases and J gave up 4 bases; unmatched junction bases: 8. This CDR3 spans 13 amino acids. The germline CDR1 and CDR2 sequences are MDHEN and SYDVKM.

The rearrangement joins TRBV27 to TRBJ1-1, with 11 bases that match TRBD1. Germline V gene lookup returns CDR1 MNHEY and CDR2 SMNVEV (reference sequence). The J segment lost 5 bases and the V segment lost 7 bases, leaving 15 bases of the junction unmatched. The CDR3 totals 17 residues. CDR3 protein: CASNPYPPGTGGTEAFF. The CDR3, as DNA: TGTGCCAGCAACCCTTACCCTCCCGGGACAGGGGGTACTGAAGCTTTCTTT.

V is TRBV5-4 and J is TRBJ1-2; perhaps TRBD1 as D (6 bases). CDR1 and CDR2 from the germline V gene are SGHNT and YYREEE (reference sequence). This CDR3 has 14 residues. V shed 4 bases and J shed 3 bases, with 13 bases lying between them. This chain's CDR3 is CASSLSGADYGYTF. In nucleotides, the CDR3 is TGTGCCAGCAGCCTTTCAGGGGCGGACTATGGCTACACCTTC.

The CDR3 loop reads CASSQAPGSGTEAFF. The CDR3 DNA is TGTGCCAGCAGCCAAGCCCCCGGGAGCGGGACTGAAGCTTTCTTT. This chain uses TRBV3-1 (or the pseudogene TRBV3-2) with TRBJ1-1, with D unresolved. This CDR3 has 15 amino acids. Trimming removed 1 base from V and 5 bases from J, with 14 bases in between. Germline V gene data show CDR1 as LGHDT and CDR2 as YNNKEL (reference sequence).

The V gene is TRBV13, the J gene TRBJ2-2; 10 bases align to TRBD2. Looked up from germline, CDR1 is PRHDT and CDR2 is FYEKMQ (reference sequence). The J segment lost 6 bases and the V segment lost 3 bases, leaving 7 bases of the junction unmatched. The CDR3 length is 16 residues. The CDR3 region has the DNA TGTGCCAGCAGCTTTTTAGCGGGGGGAAGGTCCGGGGAGCTGTTTTTT. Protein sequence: CASSFLAGGRSGELFF.

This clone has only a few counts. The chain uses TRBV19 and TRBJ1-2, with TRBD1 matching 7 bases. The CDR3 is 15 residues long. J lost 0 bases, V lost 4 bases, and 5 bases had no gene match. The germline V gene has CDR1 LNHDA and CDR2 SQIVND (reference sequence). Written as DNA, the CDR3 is TGTGCCAGTAGTACGGGGACAGACACTAACTATGGCTACACCTTC. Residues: CASSTGTDTNYGYTF.

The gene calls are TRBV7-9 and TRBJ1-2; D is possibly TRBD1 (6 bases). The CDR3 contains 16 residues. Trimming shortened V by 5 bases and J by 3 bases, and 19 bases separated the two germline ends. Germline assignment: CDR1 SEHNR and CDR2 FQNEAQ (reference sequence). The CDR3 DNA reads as TGTGCCAGCAGCGATTTAGCAGGGGATGTTTACTATGGCTACACCTTC. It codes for CASSDLAGDVYYGYTF.

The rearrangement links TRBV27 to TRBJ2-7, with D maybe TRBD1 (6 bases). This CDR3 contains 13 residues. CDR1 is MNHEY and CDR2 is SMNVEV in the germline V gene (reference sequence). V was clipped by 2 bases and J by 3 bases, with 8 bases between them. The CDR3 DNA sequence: TGTGCCAGCAGTTTAGGGGACAACTACGAGCAGTACTTC. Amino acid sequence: CASSLGDNYEQYF.

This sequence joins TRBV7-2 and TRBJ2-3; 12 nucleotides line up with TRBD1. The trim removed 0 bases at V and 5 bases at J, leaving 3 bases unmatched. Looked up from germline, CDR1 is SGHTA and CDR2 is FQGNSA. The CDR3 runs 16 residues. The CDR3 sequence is CASSLAGTGGGDTQYF. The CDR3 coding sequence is TGTGCCAGCAGCTTAGCAGGGACAGGGGGCGGAGATACGCAGTATTTT.

In nucleotides, the CDR3 is TGTGCCAGCAGATCCGGGACAGCCAACTATGGCTACACCTTC. This sequence encodes CASRSGTANYGYTF. The chain joins TRBV2 to TRBJ1-2; 7 nucleotides agree with TRBD1. Per the germline V gene, CDR1 is SNHLY and CDR2 is FYNNEI. V was pared by 6 bases and J by 2 bases, with 6 bases of the junction left unmatched. The CDR3 loop spans 14 amino acids.

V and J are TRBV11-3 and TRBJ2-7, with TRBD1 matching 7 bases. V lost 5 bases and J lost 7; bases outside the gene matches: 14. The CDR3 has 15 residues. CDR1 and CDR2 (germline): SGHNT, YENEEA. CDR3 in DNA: TGTGCCAGCAGCGACAGGGACCCTGAGGATGATGAGCAGTACTTC. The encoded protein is CASSDRDPEDDEQYF.

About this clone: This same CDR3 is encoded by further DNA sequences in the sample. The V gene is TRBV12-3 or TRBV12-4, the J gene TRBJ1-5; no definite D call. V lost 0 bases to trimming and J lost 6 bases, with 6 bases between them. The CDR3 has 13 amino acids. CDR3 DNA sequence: TGTGCCAGCAGTTTAGCGCTAGGTCAGCCCCAGCATTTT. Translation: CASSLALGQPQHF.

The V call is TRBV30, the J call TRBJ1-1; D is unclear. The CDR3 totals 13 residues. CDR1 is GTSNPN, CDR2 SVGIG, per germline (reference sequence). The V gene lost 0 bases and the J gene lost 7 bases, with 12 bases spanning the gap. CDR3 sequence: CAWSVLEESEAFF. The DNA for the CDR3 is TGTGCCTGGAGTGTACTGGAGGAGAGTGAAGCTTTCTTT.

In DNA, the CDR3 is TGCGCCAGCAGCCCTGGCGGGGGGACAGGGGGAAATTCACCCCTCCACTTT. Its protein is CASSPGGGTGGNSPLHF. This chain links TRBV5-1 with TRBJ1-6, with 11 bases identical to TRBD1. The germline CDR1 and CDR2 sequences are SGHRS and YFSETQ. V was pared by 4 bases and J by 7 bases, with 10 bases of the junction left unmatched. The CDR3 totals 17 residues.

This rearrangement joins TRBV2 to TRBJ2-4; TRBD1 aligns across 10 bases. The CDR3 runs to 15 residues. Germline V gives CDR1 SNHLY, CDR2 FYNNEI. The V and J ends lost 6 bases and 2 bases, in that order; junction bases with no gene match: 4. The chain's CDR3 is CASRLDRGSKNIQYF. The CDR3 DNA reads TGTGCCAGCAGGTTGGACAGGGGGTCCAAAAACATTCAGTACTTC.